This is a list of T cell receptor beta chains from one sample in a study of blood T cell repertoires in COVID-19. Generated by immunoSEQ multiplex PCR, the TCRdb table keeps only in-frame clones and is missing some. The table lists some 370,000 clones, roughly 90% of them singletons. Sequenced: peripheral blood. The receptors derive from a man in his forties with acute or convalescent COVID-19. The CDR3 runs from the conserved cysteine through the conserved F or W. The order of the fields is CDR3 protein, CDR3 DNA, J gene, CDR3 length, V gene, clone size, D gene. The D gene is left open where the match is weak. Only part of the rows carry a size: once, few, many, or a class if the clone is expanded.

CDR3: CATFDSLYTEAFF; DNA: TGTGCCACCTTCGACAGCCTTTACACTGAAGCTTTCTTT; J: TRBJ1-1; length: 13; V: TRBV7-9; size: NA; D: NA
CDR3: CASRRTGASDGYTF; DNA: TGCGCCAGCAGGCGGACAGGCGCCTCGGATGGCTACACCTTC; J: TRBJ1-2; length: 14; V: TRBV5-1; size: few; D: TRBD1
CDR3: CASSPTRGGYGYTF; DNA: TGTGCCAGTAGCCCGACAAGGGGAGGCTATGGCTACACCTTC; J: TRBJ1-2; length: 14; V: TRBV19; size: once; D: NA
CDR3: CASSRQNTGELFF; DNA: TGTGCCAGCAGCCGACAGAACACCGGGGAGCTGTTTTTT; J: TRBJ2-2; length: 13; V: TRBV27; size: once; D: NA
CDR3: CASSIGLAGGNEQFF; DNA: TGTGCCAGCAGCATCGGACTAGCGGGAGGGAATGAGCAGTTCTTC; J: TRBJ2-1; length: 15; V: TRBV5-6; size: NA; D: TRBD2
CDR3: CASSFRPAGRRYEQYF; DNA: TGTGCCAGCAGTTTTCGGCCTGCCGGGAGGAGGTACGAGCAGTACTTC; J: TRBJ2-7; length: 16; V: TRBV27; size: NA; D: TRBD2
CDR3: CAVRDRGYEQYF; DNA: TGTGCCGTCCGGGACAGGGGCTACGAGCAGTACTTC; J: TRBJ2-7; length: 12; V: TRBV7-9; size: once; D: TRBD1
CDR3: CASSSAAKGNYGYTF; DNA: TGTGCCAGCAGCTCCGCCGCCAAGGGGAACTATGGCTACACCTTC; J: TRBJ1-2; length: 15; V: TRBV5-4; size: few; D: NA
CDR3: CASLSSGENIQYF; DNA: TGTGCCAGCCTTTCTAGCGGGGAAAACATTCAGTACTTC; J: TRBJ2-4; length: 13; V: TRBV11-2; size: NA; D: TRBD2
CDR3: CASSPGTGGTEAFF; DNA: TGTGCCAGCAGCCCCGGGACAGGGGGCACTGAAGCTTTCTTT; J: TRBJ1-1; length: 14; V: TRBV3-1/TRBV3-2; size: NA; D: TRBD1
CDR3: CASGDAGQLTGELFF; DNA: TGTGCCAGCGGGGATGCGGGACAGCTCACCGGGGAGCTGTTTTTT; J: TRBJ2-2; length: 15; V: TRBV6-5; size: NA; D: NA
CDR3: CASSHYQDRGQGQPQHF; DNA: TGCGCCAGCAGCCACTACCAAGACAGGGGGCAAGGTCAGCCCCAGCATTTT; J: TRBJ1-5; length: 17; V: TRBV4-1; size: NA; D: TRBD1
CDR3: CASSLGGFRAETQYF; DNA: TGTGCCAGCAGCCTCGGAGGATTCCGGGCTGAGACCCAGTACTTC; J: TRBJ2-5; length: 15; V: TRBV11-2; size: NA; D: NA
CDR3: CATRGDRLAHNEQFF; DNA: TGTGCCACCAGGGGAGACAGGCTGGCCCACAATGAGCAGTTCTTC; J: TRBJ2-1; length: 15; V: TRBV13; size: NA; D: NA
CDR3: CASSYPTGWGQPQHF; DNA: TGTGCCAGCAGTTACCCGACAGGGTGGGGTCAGCCCCAGCATTTT; J: TRBJ1-5; length: 15; V: TRBV6-2/TRBV6-3; size: NA; D: TRBD1
CDR3: CASSLDLEQFF; DNA: TGTGCCAGCAGTCTTGACTTGGAGCAGTTCTTC; J: TRBJ2-1; length: 11; V: TRBV5-6; size: once; D: NA
CDR3: CASSETGLSGEQYF; DNA: TGCGCCAGCAGTGAGACAGGGTTGAGTGGAGAGCAGTACTTC; J: TRBJ2-7; length: 14; V: TRBV5-1; size: NA; D: TRBD1
CDR3: CASSYSPTGSNYGYTF; DNA: TGTGCCAGCAGTTACTCTCCGACAGGCTCTAACTATGGCTACACCTTC; J: TRBJ1-2; length: 16; V: TRBV6-5; size: NA; D: NA
CDR3: CASSLGRGGQGYEQYF; DNA: TGTGCCAGCAGCTTAGGCAGGGGGGGACAGGGGTACGAGCAGTACTTC; J: TRBJ2-7; length: 16; V: TRBV7-2; size: few; D: TRBD1
CDR3: CASSSGTGGFNEQFF; DNA: TGTGCCAGCAGCTCTGGGACAGGGGGCTTCAATGAGCAGTTCTTC; J: TRBJ2-1; length: 15; V: TRBV7-9; size: NA; D: TRBD1
CDR3: CASSSEGGITDTQYF; DNA: TGTGCCAGCAGCTCCGAGGGGGGGATCACAGATACGCAGTATTTT; J: TRBJ2-3; length: 15; V: TRBV7-8; size: NA; D: NA
CDR3: CASSPYRVIDTEAFF; DNA: TGTGCCAGTAGTCCTTACAGGGTGATAGATACTGAAGCTTTCTTT; J: TRBJ1-1; length: 15; V: TRBV19; size: NA; D: NA
CDR3: CASSLGQGGTGELFF; DNA: TGCGCCAGCAGCTTGGGACAGGGGGGCACCGGGGAGCTGTTTTTT; J: TRBJ2-2; length: 15; V: TRBV5-1; size: NA; D: TRBD1